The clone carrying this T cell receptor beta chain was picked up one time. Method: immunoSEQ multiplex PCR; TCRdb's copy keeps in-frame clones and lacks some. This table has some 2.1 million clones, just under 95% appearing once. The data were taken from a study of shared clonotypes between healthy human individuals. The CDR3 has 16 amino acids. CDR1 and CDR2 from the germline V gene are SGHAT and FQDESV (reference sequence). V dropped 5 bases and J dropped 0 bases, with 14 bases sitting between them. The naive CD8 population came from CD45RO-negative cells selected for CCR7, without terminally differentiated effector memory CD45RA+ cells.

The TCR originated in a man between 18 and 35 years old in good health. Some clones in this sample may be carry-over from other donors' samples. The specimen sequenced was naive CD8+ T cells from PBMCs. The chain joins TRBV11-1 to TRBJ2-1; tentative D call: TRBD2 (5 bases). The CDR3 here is CASSALEGRSYNEQFF. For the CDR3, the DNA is TGTGCCAGCAGCGCCCTTGAGGGCCGCTCCTACAATGAGCAGTTCTTC.